This T cell receptor beta chain was recorded in a study of blood T cell repertoires in COVID-19. Looking at the study overall: Researchers got acute and convalescent COVID-19 samples from the United States, Italy and Spain. T cells, B-cell-depleted T cells, or PBMCs supplied cDNA or gDNA.

Using immunoSEQ multiplex PCR, the repertoire was profiled, and TCRdb retains in-frame clones only, with some absent. The sample has 250,000 to 350,000 clones; 65% to 85% are singletons. Seattle cases were enrolled at active infection and followed longitudinally. The CDR3 is 15 amino acids. Germline loops: CDR1 SGHNT, CDR2 YENEEA. The germline V and J ends were trimmed by 6 bases and 3 bases, with 18 bases remaining between them. The sequenced sample consisted of peripheral blood. This rearrangement joins TRBV11-3 to TRBJ2-7; tentatively, D is TRBD1 (5 bases). The sequence was obtained from a person between 70 and 80 years old with COVID-19, enrolled during active disease. The CDR3 loop reads CASRPGHRKYYEQYF. The CDR3 DNA reads TGTGCCAGCAGACCCGGACACAGGAAGTACTACGAGCAGTACTTC.